This is a list of T cell receptor beta chains from one sample in a study of CD8 T cell repertoires and HIV-1 epitope variants. Produced via immunoSEQ multiplex PCR; TCRdb's table is partial and in-frame only. The table includes fewer than 3,500 clones, 69% detected once. Which antigens these TCRs recognize remains unknown. The sample consisted of cultured CD8+ T cells derived from PBMCs. The source of these receptors is a male donor with HIV. CDR3s include the opening cysteine and the closing phenylalanine or tryptophan. D genes are given only for firm matches. Some rows mark clone size as missing; the rest say once, few, many or name a class of expanded clone.

j_gene	d_gene	abundance	v_gene	CDR3nt	CDR3aa
TRBJ2-7	.	few	TRBV10-2	TGCGCCAGCAGTGAGTCGAAAAGGGGGGGCCACGAGCAGTACTTC	CASSESKRGGHEQYF
TRBJ2-6	.	.	TRBV6-5	TGTGCCAGCAGCCCCTCGGGCAACGTCCTGACTTTC	CASSPSGNVLTF
TRBJ2-3	.	once	TRBV5-6	TGTGCCAGCAGCTTGATCCAGTTTAGCACAGATACGCAGTATTTT	CASSLIQFSTDTQYF
TRBJ1-2	.	few	TRBV7-9	TGTGCCAGCAGCTACTTGACAGACTATGGCTACACCTTC	CASSYLTDYGYTF
TRBJ2-7	.	few	TRBV6-6	TGTGCCAGCAGCCCCGGGGCGATTACCTACGAGCAGTACTTC	CASSPGAITYEQYF
TRBJ2-7	TRBD1	once	TRBV27	TGTGCCAGCAGCTATGGACAGGTATACGAGCAGTACTTC	CASSYGQVYEQYF
TRBJ1-6	TRBD1	.	TRBV5-6	TGTGCCAGCAGCTCCGACAGGGGGCTTAGCTCCTATAATTCACCCCTCCACTTT	CASSSDRGLSSYNSPLHF
TRBJ2-1	TRBD1	.	TRBV7-7	TGTGCTGTCCGGGACAGGGGATCCTCCTACAATGAGCAGTTCTTC	CAVRDRGSSYNEQFF
TRBJ1-1	TRBD1	.	TRBV9	TGTGCCAGCAGCGATCAGGGGGCGGCTGGCACTGAAGCTTTCTTT	CASSDQGAAGTEAFF
TRBJ2-7	TRBD2	.	TRBV7-8	TGTGCCAGCAGCGGGACTAGCGGGAGGTCAGGCTACGAGCAGTACTTC	CASSGTSGRSGYEQYF
TRBJ1-1	.	.	TRBV10-3	TGTGCCATCAGTGAGGGGGATACTGAAGCTTTCTTT	CAISEGDTEAFF
TRBJ1-2	TRBD1	.	TRBV4-2	TGTGCCAGCAGCCAAGATGACAGGGGGGACTATGGCTACACCTTC	CASSQDDRGDYGYTF
TRBJ2-7	.	.	TRBV7-9	TGTGCCAGCAGCTTAGTCGGGGGCACCTACGAGCAGTACTTC	CASSLVGGTYEQYF
TRBJ2-1	.	.	TRBV27	TGTGCCAGCAGTTTAATTCCAGTGAGCAATGAGCAGTTCTTC	CASSLIPVSNEQFF
TRBJ2-1	.	.	TRBV5-4	TGTGCCAGCAGCTATGGACAGTTGAGCTCCTACAATGAGCAGTTCTTC	CASSYGQLSSYNEQFF
TRBJ2-7	.	.	TRBV27	TGTGCCAGCAGAGCCTCCCCCGGGACAACCCCTTACGAGCAGTACTTC	CASRASPGTTPYEQYF
TRBJ2-2	.	few	TRBV18	TGTGCCAGCTCGCCAAGAAGGCTGGAGAACACCGGGGAGCTGTTTTTT	CASSPRRLENTGELFF
TRBJ2-7	.	few	TRBV4-2	TGTGCCAGCAGCCAAGACAGGGGGGACGAGCAGTACTTC	CASSQDRGDEQYF
TRBJ2-1	.	.	TRBV27	TGTGCCAGCAGTTTATCCCCAAACAATGAGCAGTTCTTC	CASSLSPNNEQFF
TRBJ2-1	TRBD2	medium-sized	TRBV6-5	TGTGCCAGCAGTTACTCGACGACTAGCGGGGGTAATGAGCAGTTCTTC	CASSYSTTSGGNEQFF
TRBJ1-1	.	.	TRBV15	TGTGCCACCAGTCTAGGGTCCAACACTGAAGCTTTCTTT	CATSLGSNTEAFF
TRBJ1-2	.	few	TRBV4-2	TGTGCCAGCAGCCAAGAAGTGAGGGGCTATGGCTACACCTTC	CASSQEVRGYGYTF
TRBJ2-5	.	.	TRBV19	TGTGCCAGTAGTATAGATCGTGCAGGCGCTAACCAAGAGACCCAGTACTTC	CASSIDRAGANQETQYF
TRBJ1-5	.	medium-sized	TRBV7-2	TGTGCCAGCAGCTCGGAGGGCTATAGCAATCAGCCCCAGCATTTT	CASSSEGYSNQPQHF
TRBJ1-1	.	once	TRBV9	TGTGCCAGCAGCGTAGGCGCGGGGGTGAACACTGAAGCTTTCTTT	CASSVGAGVNTEAFF
TRBJ2-3	.	once	TRBV7-2	TGTGCCAGCAGCTTAGTGCAGGGGGATACGCAGTATTTT	CASSLVQGDTQYF
TRBJ2-7	.	.	TRBV7-2	TGTGCCAGCAGCTTAGAAGACAGTTACTACGAGCAGTACTTC	CASSLEDSYYEQYF
TRBJ2-7	.	.	TRBV19	TGTGCCAGTAGTATGAACTCCCTCCTGGAGCAGTACTTC	CASSMNSLLEQYF
TRBJ1-1	.	.	TRBV6-6	TGTGCCAGCAGCCCCGGGCCTGAAGCTTTCTTT	CASSPGPEAFF
TRBJ2-1	.	.	TRBV7-9	TGTGCCAGCAGCATGAATGAGCAGTTCTTC	CASSMNEQFF
TRBJ2-1	TRBD2	.	TRBV6-5	TGTGCCAGCAGTTACTCTCCTAGCGGGAGCCACAATGAGCAGTTCTTC	CASSYSPSGSHNEQFF
TRBJ1-5	TRBD1	.	TRBV19	TGTGCCAGTAGTATTGGGACAGGGGTACGTCAGCCCCAGCATTTT	CASSIGTGVRQPQHF
TRBJ2-3	TRBD2	.	TRBV6-1	TGTGCCAGCCCGAGCGGGGAGGCCTACACAGATACGCAGTATTTT	CASPSGEAYTDTQYF
TRBJ1-2	.	.	TRBV5-1	TGCGCCAGCAGCTTGGGGGGCGAGGATGGCTACACCTTC	CASSLGGEDGYTF
TRBJ1-1	.	few	TRBV28	TGTGCCAGCAGTTTATTGGGTCAGGGGCACCTCGGGGACACTGAAGCTTTCTTT	CASSLLGQGHLGDTEAFF
TRBJ2-7	.	few	TRBV6-5	TGTGCCAGCAGCCCGAGGGGCTCCTACGAGCAGTACTTC	CASSPRGSYEQYF
TRBJ1-5	.	.	TRBV5-4	TGTGCCAGCAGCTTTTCGGGTAGCAATCAGCCCCAGCATTTT	CASSFSGSNQPQHF
TRBJ2-7	TRBD1	few	TRBV4-2	TGTGCCAGCAGCCAAACAGGGGTCAACGAGCAGTACTTC	CASSQTGVNEQYF
TRBJ2-1	.	once	TRBV9	TGTGCCAGCAGCCGGGGGACTGAGCAGTTCTTC	CASSRGTEQFF
TRBJ1-5	.	few	TRBV7-3	TGTGCCAGCAGCTTAAATGGAGGGTTGCGCAATCAGCCCCAGCATTTT	CASSLNGGLRNQPQHF
TRBJ2-5	TRBD2	.	TRBV13	TGTGCCAGCAGCCGTCTGGCGGGGGATGAGACCCAGTACTTC	CASSRLAGDETQYF
TRBJ2-1	TRBD2	few	TRBV6-5	TGTGCCAGCAGTTACTCGGCTAGCGGGAGCGGCAATGAGCAGTTCTTC	CASSYSASGSGNEQFF
TRBJ2-7	TRBD1	.	TRBV10-3	TGTGCCATCAGTGTGGGAGGACAGGGGGGCGAGCAGTACTTC	CAISVGGQGGEQYF
TRBJ2-7	TRBD1	.	TRBV7-9	TGTGCCAGCAGCGAGACAGGGGGCGTCTACGAGCAGTACTTC	CASSETGGVYEQYF
TRBJ2-1	TRBD1	large	TRBV7-8	TGTGCCAGCAGCTTAGCGGGACAGGGCTCCTACAATGAGCAGTTCTTC	CASSLAGQGSYNEQFF
TRBJ2-1	TRBD1	.	TRBV6-4	TGTGCCAGCAGTGACTCGACAGGGGCTAACTACAATGAGCAGTTCTTC	CASSDSTGANYNEQFF
TRBJ2-3	TRBD2	.	TRBV9	TGTGCCAGCAGCGTCGGCGGGAGTGCAGATACGCAGTATTTT	CASSVGGSADTQYF
TRBJ2-1	TRBD2	.	TRBV27	TGTGCCAGCAGTTTACAATGGCTAGCGGACGGGAATGAGCAGTTCTTC	CASSLQWLADGNEQFF
TRBJ2-5	.	.	TRBV5-1	TGCGCCAGCAGCTTGGCCGGACAGCAAGAGACCCAGTACTTC	CASSLAGQQETQYF
TRBJ2-7	TRBD2	.	TRBV27	TGTGCCAGCAGTTTAACTAGCGGGAGGGCCTACGAGCAGTACTTC	CASSLTSGRAYEQYF
TRBJ2-1	.	once	TRBV7-6	TGTGCCAGCAGCTTAGATAGGCGAGGGACACGGGACGAGCAGTTCTTC	CASSLDRRGTRDEQFF
TRBJ2-7	TRBD2	.	TRBV6-6	TGTGCCAGCAGGGTGACTAGCGGGGGGGCCTACGAGCAGTACTTC	CASRVTSGGAYEQYF